The clone carrying this TCR beta chain occurred many times. Among ophthalmopathy patients, the Clinical Activity Score reached at least 3, the NOSPECS grade reached at least 4, and duration remained under 3 months. RNA transcripts yielded amplified TCR beta CDR3 regions. The HTBI primer set drove a first-round RT-PCR of the TCR CDR3. TCRdb reprocessed the multiplex PCR reads via MiXCR and lists one record per CDR3 protein. Counted here are 450,000 to 550,000 distinct CDR3 sequences, less than 25% occurring once; the ten biggest clones make up over 9%. The source of the sample is a study of T cells in Graves' hyperthyroidism and ophthalmopathy. With V trimmed by 0 bases and J by 0 bases, 16 bases remained unmatched. CDR3 size: 20 residues.

Material for sequencing was blood. The clonotype was recovered from a woman aged 25 to 39 with Graves' ophthalmopathy. The chain employs TRBV6-7 and TRBJ2-7, with 8 bases aligning to TRBD1. TRBV6-7 is treated as an ORF (open reading frame) with a function not yet certain. The CDR3 DNA is TGTGCCAGCAGTTACTCTTTACGAGATTTTGGGGACAGGAGCTCCTACGAGCAGTACTTC. It is translated as CASSYSLRDFGDRSSYEQYF.